These 10 T cell receptor beta chains share one sample of origin, sequenced in a study of blood T cells in healthy people across ages. It was with a sample-barcoded 5' primer and a J-beta primer mix that a second PCR of about 7 to 12 cycles was run. A single record per CDR3 protein comes from TCRdb applying MiXCR to the 5' RACE reads. The table lists some 1.5 million distinct CDR3 sequences, less than 45% of them singletons. The specimen sequenced was blood. These receptors came from a woman aged 18-29 years in good health.

The rearrangement joins TRBV7-8 to TRBJ2-5; D ambiguous. Germline CDR1 and CDR2: SGHVS and FQNEAQ. V lost 4 bases, J lost 10 bases, and 13 bases lay in between. The CDR3 totals 12 residues. CDR3 sequence: CASSSSRTDQYF. Written as DNA, the CDR3 is TGTGCCAGCAGCTCATCCCGCACGGACCAGTACTTC.

In its sample, this clonotype was seen a few times. The chain links TRBV7-9 to TRBJ2-3, with D tentatively TRBD1 (5 bases). The V and J ends lost 7 bases and 5 bases respectively, with 16 bases between them. CDR3 length: 14 residues. Germline V gene lookup returns CDR1 SEHNR and CDR2 FQNEAQ (reference sequence). The CDR3 nucleotides read TGTGCCAGCAAATCCCCGGAAAGGGGAGATACGCAGTATTTT. This encodes CASKSPERGDTQYF.

This clonotype was detected ten times or more. The chain links TRBV11-2 to TRBJ2-1; the D gene is possibly TRBD2 (5 bases). V was cut by 1 base and J by 0 bases, with 7 bases left in between. This CDR3 contains 15 residues. Germline V lookup: CDR1 SGHAT, CDR2 FQNNGV. CDR3 DNA: TGTGCCAGCAGCTTAGCTCGGGGCTCCTACAATGAGCAGTTCTTC. Its translation: CASSLARGSYNEQFF.

The J gene is TRBJ1-2, the V gene TRBV4-1; D gene ambiguous. This CDR3 is built from 15 residues. V lost 0 bases and J 5 bases, leaving 13 bases between the germline ends. Germline lookup yields CDR1 MGHRA and CDR2 YSYEKL. CDR3 in DNA: TGCGCCAGCAGCCAAGAGGGAGCTTCTGGTTATGGCTACACCTTC. It is translated as CASSQEGASGYGYTF.

The chain uses TRBV12-3 or TRBV12-4 and TRBJ1-5; no definite D call. The CDR3 covers 13 residues. Deletions cut 7 bases from V and 4 bases from J, with 11 bases between. The CDR3 here is CASTRGGNQPQHF. DNA for the CDR3: TGTGCCAGCACCCGGGGAGGGAATCAGCCCCAGCATTTT.

The V gene is TRBV20-1, the J gene TRBJ2-1; 7 bases fit TRBD2. Germline V gives CDR1 DFQATT, CDR2 SNEGSKA (reference sequence). This CDR3 has 15 residues. Trimming removed 1 base from V and 2 bases from J; junction bases left unmatched: 5. CDR3 nucleotides: TGCAGTGCTAGAGGTTCCGGGACTACCTACAATGAGCAGTTCTTC. Translation gives CSARGSGTTYNEQFF.

This clonotype is a singleton in its sample. The rearrangement uses TRBV7-8 and TRBJ2-5; the D is unclear. The V and J ends lost 5 bases and 5 bases respectively, with 12 bases between them. The CDR3 spans 13 residues. Germline-derived CDR1 and CDR2 are SGHVS and FQNEAQ. CDR3 DNA sequence: TGTGCCAGCAGCCCGGATGTGGGGGAGACCCAGTACTTC. This codes for CASSPDVGETQYF.

There are a few counts of this clonotype. The gene calls are TRBV28 and TRBJ2-3, with a weak D call TRBD1 (6 bases). Germline-derived CDR1 and CDR2 are MDHEN and SYDVKM. The CDR3 has 16 residues. V gave up 8 bases and J gave up 3 bases, with 21 bases separating them. CDR3 nucleotides: TGTGCCAGCGGCATACAGGGAAGTGAGGGAACAGATACGCAGTATTTT. It is translated as CASGIQGSEGTDTQYF.

The table lists this clonotype with a few counts. The chain recombines TRBV13 with TRBJ2-1, with 7 bases lining up with TRBD2. Germline CDR1 PRHDT, CDR2 FYEKMQ (reference sequence). J lost 7 bases, V lost 7 bases, and 13 bases had no gene match. The CDR3 has 15 residues. The CDR3 is CASTAGAGEWNEQFF. CDR3 nucleotides: TGTGCCAGCACCGCGGGCGCGGGAGAGTGGAATGAGCAGTTCTTC.

This clonotype appeared a few times. The chain uses TRBV28 and TRBJ2-3; TRBD1 matches 7 bases. The CDR3 has 15 residues. Germline CDR1 reads MDHEN; CDR2 reads SYDVKM. Unmatched junction bases numbered 11, after V lost 5 bases and J lost 6 bases. CDR3 loop: CASSLPTGQYDTQYF. CDR3 nucleotides: TGTGCCAGCAGTCTCCCGACAGGGCAGTACGATACGCAGTATTTT.